This TCR beta chain was retrieved from a study of CD8+ T cells in alopecia areata. Study-wide results and caveats: Lesional scalp, notably in alopecia totalis/universalis, had clonality above that of normal scalp. TCR sharing was clearer in mice than between patients, perhaps partly owing to patient HLA diversity.

RNA extraction was followed by reverse transcription into cDNA, which acted as the sequencing template. Using immunoSEQ multiplex PCR, the repertoire was profiled, and TCRdb retains in-frame clones only, with some absent. The sample holds around 190,000 clones, about 61% seen once. Isolation of CD4+ and CD8+ T cells from PBMCs was achieved by sorting. This clone was counted only a few times. Its cognate antigen is unknown. Other DNA variants within this sample encode the same CDR3. CDR1 and CDR2 (germline): SGHRS, YFSETQ. The CDR3 has 11 residues. Trimming stripped 0 bases from V and 5 bases from J, with 1 base between.

Material for sequencing was CD8+ T cells sorted from blood. The chain carries TRBV5-1 and TRBJ2-3, with D unresolved. The clonotype was recovered from a human donor in good health. This chain's CDR3 is CASSLGDTQYF. In DNA form, the CDR3 reads TGCGCCAGCAGCTTGGGAGATACGCAGTATTTT. Full variable domain (remainder filled in from reference TRBV5-1 and TRBJ2-3): KAGVTQTPRYLIKTRGQQVTLSCSPISGHRSVSWYQQTPGQGLQFLFEYFSETQRNKGNFPGRFSGRQFSNSRSEMNVSTLELGDSALYLCASSLGDTQYFGPGTRLTVL.